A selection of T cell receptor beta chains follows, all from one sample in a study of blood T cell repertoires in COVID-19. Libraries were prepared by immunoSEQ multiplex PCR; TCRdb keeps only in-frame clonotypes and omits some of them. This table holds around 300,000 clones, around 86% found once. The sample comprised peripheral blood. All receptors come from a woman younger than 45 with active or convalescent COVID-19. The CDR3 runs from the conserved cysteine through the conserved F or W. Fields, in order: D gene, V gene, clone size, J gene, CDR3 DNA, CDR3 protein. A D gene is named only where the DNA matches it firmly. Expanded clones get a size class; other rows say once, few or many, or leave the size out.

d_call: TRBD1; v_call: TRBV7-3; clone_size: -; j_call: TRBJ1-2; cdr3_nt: TGTGCCAGCAGCCCTGGGACAGCTAACTATGGCTACACCTTC; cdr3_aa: CASSPGTANYGYTF
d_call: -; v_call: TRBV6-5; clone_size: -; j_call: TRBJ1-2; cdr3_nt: TGTGCCAGCAGTTACGGGGCGTCAAACTATGGCTACACCTTC; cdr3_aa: CASSYGASNYGYTF
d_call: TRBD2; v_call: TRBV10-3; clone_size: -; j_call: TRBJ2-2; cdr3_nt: TGTGCCATCAGGATGACTAGCGGAATTGGGGCCGGGGAGCTGTTTTTT; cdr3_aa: CAIRMTSGIGAGELFF
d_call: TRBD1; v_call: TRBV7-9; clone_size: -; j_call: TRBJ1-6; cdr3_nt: TGTGCCAGCTCTGCCCAGGGGGATTCACCCCTCCACTTT; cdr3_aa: CASSAQGDSPLHF
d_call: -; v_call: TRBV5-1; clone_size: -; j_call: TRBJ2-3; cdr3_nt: TGCGCCAGCAGCGGCATAGGGGGAGATACGCAGTATTTT; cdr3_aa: CASSGIGGDTQYF
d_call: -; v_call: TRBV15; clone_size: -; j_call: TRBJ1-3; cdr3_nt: TGTGCCACCAGCAGAGGAGGTTACTCTGGAAACACCATATATTTT; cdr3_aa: CATSRGGYSGNTIYF
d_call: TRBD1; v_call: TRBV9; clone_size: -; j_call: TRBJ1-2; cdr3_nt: TGTGCCAGCAGCGGAGGGACAGGGGGCGTGTTAGTTAGGTATGGCTACACCTTC; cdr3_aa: CASSGGTGGVLVRYGYTF
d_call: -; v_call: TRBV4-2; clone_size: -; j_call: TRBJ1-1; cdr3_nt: TGTGCCAGCAGCCAAGAAGGGGGTAAGAACACTGAAGCTTTCTTT; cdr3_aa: CASSQEGGKNTEAFF
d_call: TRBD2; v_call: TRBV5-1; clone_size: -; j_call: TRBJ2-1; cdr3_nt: TGCGCCAGCAGCTCCACACGCCCGGGACTAGCGGGTAATGAGCAGTTCTTC; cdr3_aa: CASSSTRPGLAGNEQFF
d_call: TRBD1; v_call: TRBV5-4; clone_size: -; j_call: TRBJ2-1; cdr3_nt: TGTGCCAGCAGCAGATGGGCGCGACAGGGCAATGAGCAGTTCTTC; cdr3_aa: CASSRWARQGNEQFF
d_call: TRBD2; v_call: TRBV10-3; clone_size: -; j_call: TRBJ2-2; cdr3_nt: TGTGCCATCACCTCCCCGGGGCTAGCGGGGACTAACACCGGGGAGCTGTTTTTT; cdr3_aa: CAITSPGLAGTNTGELFF
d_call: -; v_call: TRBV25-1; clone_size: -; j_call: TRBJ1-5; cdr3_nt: TGTGCCAGCAGTGAGCACAGGGTTTGCAATCAGCCCCAGCATTTT; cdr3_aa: CASSEHRVCNQPQHF
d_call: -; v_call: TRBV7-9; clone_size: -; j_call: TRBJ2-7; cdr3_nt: TGTGCCAGCAGCTCCATGGACAGAGTTTACGAGCAGTACTTC; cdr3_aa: CASSSMDRVYEQYF
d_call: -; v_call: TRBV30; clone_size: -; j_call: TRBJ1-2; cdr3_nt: TGTGCCTGGAGTGTACCGAGCCCGGACAGTTACTTCGGCTACACCTTC; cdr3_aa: CAWSVPSPDSYFGYTF
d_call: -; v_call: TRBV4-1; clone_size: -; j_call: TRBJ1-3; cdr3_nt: TGCGCCAGCAGCCGCACAACTGGAAACACCATATATTTT; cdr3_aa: CASSRTTGNTIYF
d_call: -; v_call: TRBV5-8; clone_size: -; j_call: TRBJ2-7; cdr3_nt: TGTGCCAGCAGCCCCCGGAAACAGGGCCACGAGCAGTACTTC; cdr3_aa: CASSPRKQGHEQYF
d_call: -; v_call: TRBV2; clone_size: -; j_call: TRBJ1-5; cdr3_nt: TGTGCCAGCAGTGCAGGGGCGGAGGCTCAGCCCCAGCATTTT; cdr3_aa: CASSAGAEAQPQHF
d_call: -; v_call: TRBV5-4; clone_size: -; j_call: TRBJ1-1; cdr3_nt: TGTGCCAGCAGCTTAAGGGGCACTGAAGCTTTCTTT; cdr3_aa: CASSLRGTEAFF
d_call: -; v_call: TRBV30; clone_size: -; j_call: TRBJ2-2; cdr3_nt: TGTGCCTGGGACGCCGGGACTTTAGAATCCGGGGAGCTGTTTTTT; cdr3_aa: CAWDAGTLESGELFF
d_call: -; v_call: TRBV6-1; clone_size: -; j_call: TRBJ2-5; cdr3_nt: TGTGCCAGCAGTGACATGGGACAAGTTCAAGAGACCCAGTACTTC; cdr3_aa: CASSDMGQVQETQYF
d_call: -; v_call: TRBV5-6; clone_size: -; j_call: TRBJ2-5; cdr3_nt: TGTGCCAGCAGCTTGGGGGGCCCCCACAGGGCTCGGGAGACCCAGTACTTC; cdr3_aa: CASSLGGPHRARETQYF
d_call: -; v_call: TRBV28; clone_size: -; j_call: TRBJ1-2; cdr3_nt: TGTGCCAGCAGTTTAAATGAGAATAACTATGGCTACACTTTC; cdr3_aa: CASSLNENNYGYTF
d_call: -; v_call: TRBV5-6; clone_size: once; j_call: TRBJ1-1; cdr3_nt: TGTGCCAGCAGCCGACCGAGGGCTGAAGCTTTCTTT; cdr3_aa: CASSRPRAEAFF
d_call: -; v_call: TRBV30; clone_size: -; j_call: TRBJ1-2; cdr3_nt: TGTGCCTGGAAGGGGGTTAACTATGGCTACACCTTC; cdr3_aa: CAWKGVNYGYTF
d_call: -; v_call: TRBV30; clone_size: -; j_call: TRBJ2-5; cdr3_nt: TGTGCCTGGAGTGTTGTTAGGGGTAGGGAGACCCAGTACTTC; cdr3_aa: CAWSVVRGRETQYF
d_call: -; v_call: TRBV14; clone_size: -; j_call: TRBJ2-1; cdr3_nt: TGTGCCAGCAGCCGCCTGGGACTTACCGAATACAATGAGCAGTTCTTC; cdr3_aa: CASSRLGLTEYNEQFF
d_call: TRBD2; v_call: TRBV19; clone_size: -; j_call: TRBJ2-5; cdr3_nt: TGTGCCAGGACCGGGGGGCAAGAGACCCAGTACTTC; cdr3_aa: CARTGGQETQYF
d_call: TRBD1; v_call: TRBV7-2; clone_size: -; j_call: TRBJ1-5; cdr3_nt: TGTGCCAGCAGCCAGGGACAGGGGAGTCAGCCCCAGCATTTT; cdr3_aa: CASSQGQGSQPQHF
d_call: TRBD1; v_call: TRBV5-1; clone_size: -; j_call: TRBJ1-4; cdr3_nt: TGCGCCAGCAGCACCGGGACAGCAACTAATGAAAAACTGTTTTTT; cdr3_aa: CASSTGTATNEKLFF
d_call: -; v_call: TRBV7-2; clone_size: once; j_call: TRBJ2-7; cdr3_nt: TGTGCCAGCAGCCCCCTGGCGGGGGCGAGCTACGAGCAGTACTTC; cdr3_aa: CASSPLAGASYEQYF
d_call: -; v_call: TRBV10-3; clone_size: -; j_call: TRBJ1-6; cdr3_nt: TGTGCCATCAGGGGACTTTCCTATAATTCACCCCTCCACTTT; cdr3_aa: CAIRGLSYNSPLHF
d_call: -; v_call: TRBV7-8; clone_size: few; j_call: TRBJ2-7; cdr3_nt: TGTGCCAGCAGCTTCACGAGGTACGAGCAGTACTTC; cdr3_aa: CASSFTRYEQYF
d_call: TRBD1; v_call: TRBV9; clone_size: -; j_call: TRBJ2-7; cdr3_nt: TGTGCCAGCAGCGCCGGACAGGGCCATTCCTACGAGCAGTACTTC; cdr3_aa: CASSAGQGHSYEQYF
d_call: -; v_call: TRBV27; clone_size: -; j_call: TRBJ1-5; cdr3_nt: TGTGCCAGTCGGCGCAACGCGTGGGAGGGCAATCAGCCCCAGCATTTT; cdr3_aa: CASRRNAWEGNQPQHF
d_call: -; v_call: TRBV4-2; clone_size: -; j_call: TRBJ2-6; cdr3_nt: TGTGCCAGCAGCCAACGCGGGGACCGCCGGCAAGGGCGAGGGGCCAACGTCCTGACTTTC; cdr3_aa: CASSQRGDRRQGRGANVLTF
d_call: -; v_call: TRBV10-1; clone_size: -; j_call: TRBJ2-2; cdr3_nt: TGCGCCAGCAATGACAGGATTGGGGCCACCGGGGAGCTGTTTTTT; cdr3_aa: CASNDRIGATGELFF
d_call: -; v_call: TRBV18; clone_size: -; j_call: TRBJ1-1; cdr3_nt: TGTGCCAGCTCGCCGGAGGTCGGGGGGGAAGCTTTCTTT; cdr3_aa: CASSPEVGGEAFF
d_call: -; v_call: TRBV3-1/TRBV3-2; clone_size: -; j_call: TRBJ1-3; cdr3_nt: TGTGCCAGCAGCCCCACATCTAACACCATATATTTT; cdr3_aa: CASSPTSNTIYF
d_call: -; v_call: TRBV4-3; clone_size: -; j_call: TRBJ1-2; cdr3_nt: TGCGCCAGCAGCCAAGGACCGGGACAACTGAGAGGTGGCTACACCTTC; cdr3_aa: CASSQGPGQLRGGYTF
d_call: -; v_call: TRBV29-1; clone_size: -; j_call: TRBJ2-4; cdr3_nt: TGCAGCGTTGTGACCGGGACATTTAACATTCAGTACTTC; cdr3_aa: CSVVTGTFNIQYF
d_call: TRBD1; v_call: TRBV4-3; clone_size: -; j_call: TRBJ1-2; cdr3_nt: TGCGCCAGCAGCCCATCCTGGGACAGCAGCTATGGCTACACCTTC; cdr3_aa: CASSPSWDSSYGYTF
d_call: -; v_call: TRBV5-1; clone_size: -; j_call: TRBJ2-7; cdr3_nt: TGCGCCAGCAGCTTGGAAGCGGGCCCTGCGGGCGAGCAGTACTTC; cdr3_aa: CASSLEAGPAGEQYF
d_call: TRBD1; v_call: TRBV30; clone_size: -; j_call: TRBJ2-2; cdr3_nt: TGTGCCTGGAATAAGGGGGCAGGCACCGGGGAGCTGTTTTTT; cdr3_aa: CAWNKGAGTGELFF
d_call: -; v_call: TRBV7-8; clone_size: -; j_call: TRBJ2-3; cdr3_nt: TGTGCCAGCACAGGGCAGGCCACAGATACGCAGTATTTT; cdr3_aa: CASTGQATDTQYF
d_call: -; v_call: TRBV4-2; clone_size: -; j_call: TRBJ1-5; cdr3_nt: TGTGCCAGCAGCCAAGACTGGCAGGACAATCAGCCCCAGCATTTT; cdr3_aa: CASSQDWQDNQPQHF
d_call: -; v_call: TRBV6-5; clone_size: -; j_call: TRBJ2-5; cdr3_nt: TGTGCCAGCAGTTCCTTAGACGGGAAGGGAGAGACCCAGTACTTC; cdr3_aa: CASSSLDGKGETQYF
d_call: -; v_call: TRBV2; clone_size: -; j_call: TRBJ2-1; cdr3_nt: TGTGCCAGCAGATACCGGGACTTCTCCTACAATGAGCAGTTCTTC; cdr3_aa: CASRYRDFSYNEQFF
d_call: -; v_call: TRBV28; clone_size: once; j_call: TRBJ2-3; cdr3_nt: TGTGCCAGCAGTCCGACAGGGTTCGGGGGCGATACGCAGTATTTT; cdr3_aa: CASSPTGFGGDTQYF
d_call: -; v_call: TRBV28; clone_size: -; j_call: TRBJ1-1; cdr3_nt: TGTGCCAGCAGCTCCCTGCGGGAACAGCTAAAAGCTTTCTTT; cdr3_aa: CASSSLREQLKAFF
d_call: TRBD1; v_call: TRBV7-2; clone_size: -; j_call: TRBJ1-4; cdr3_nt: TGTGCCAGCAGCCTCGGGACAGGGGGGTTCGGAGAAAAACTGTTTTTT; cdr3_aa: CASSLGTGGFGEKLFF
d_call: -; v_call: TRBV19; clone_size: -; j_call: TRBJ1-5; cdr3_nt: TGTGCCAGTAGCACGGCCCAGGATCAGCCCCAGCATTTT; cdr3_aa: CASSTAQDQPQHF
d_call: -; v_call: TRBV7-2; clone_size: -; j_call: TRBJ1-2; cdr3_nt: TGTGCCAGCAGCCGTCTCGAGTCCCTACTTAATGGCTACACCTTC; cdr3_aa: CASSRLESLLNGYTF
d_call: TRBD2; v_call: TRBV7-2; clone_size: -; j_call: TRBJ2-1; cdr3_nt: TGTGCCAGCAGCTTAAGCCCTAACGCGGGAGCGAGGTTCTTC; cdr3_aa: CASSLSPNAGARFF
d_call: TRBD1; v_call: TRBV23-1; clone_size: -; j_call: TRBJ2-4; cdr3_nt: TGCGCCAGCAGTCAATGGGGGACAGGTTTTAGAAACATTCAGTACTTC; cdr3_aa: CASSQWGTGFRNIQYF
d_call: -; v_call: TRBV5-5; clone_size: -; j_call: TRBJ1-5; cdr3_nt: TGTGCCAGCAGCGTCAACGGGGGCAATCAGCCCCAGCATTTT; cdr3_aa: CASSVNGGNQPQHF